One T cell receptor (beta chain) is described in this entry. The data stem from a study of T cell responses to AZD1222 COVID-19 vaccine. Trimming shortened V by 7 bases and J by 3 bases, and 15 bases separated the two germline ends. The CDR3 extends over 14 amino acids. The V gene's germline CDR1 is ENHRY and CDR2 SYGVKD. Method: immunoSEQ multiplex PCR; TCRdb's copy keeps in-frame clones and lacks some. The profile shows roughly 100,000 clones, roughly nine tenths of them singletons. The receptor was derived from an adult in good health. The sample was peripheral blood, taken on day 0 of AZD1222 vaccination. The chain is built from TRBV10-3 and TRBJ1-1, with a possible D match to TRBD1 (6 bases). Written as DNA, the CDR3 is TGTGCCATCACGAAAGCAGGGGTTTACACTGAAGCTTTCTTT. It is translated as CAITKAGVYTEAFF.